This T cell receptor (beta chain) was sequenced during a study of shared clonotypes between healthy human individuals. Points from the study as a whole: The study found lower generation probabilities in non-shared clonotypes than in those shared by all four donors.

In regard to this clone: Its antigen is not known.

A CD45RA+ naive subset and a CD45RA-negative memory subset were split from CD4+ cells. Using immunoSEQ multiplex PCR, the repertoire was profiled, and TCRdb retains in-frame clones only, with some absent. The sample includes around 1.5 million clones, 95% to 99% seen only once; the top ten take about 0.45%. This clonotype was sampled from a man younger than 40 in good health. The sample was naive CD4+ T cells sorted from blood. Subset defined: CD45RA+ positively selected.

CDR3 residues: CASSNGRGGTEAFF. The CDR3 bases are TGTGCCAGCAGTAACGGACGGGGAGGCACTGAAGCTTTCTTT. The chain joins TRBV27 to TRBJ1-1; no clear D gene. V lost 5 bases and J lost 4, with 14 bases in between. CDR3 length equals 14 residues. The V gene's germline CDR1 is MNHEY and CDR2 SMNVEV (reference sequence).